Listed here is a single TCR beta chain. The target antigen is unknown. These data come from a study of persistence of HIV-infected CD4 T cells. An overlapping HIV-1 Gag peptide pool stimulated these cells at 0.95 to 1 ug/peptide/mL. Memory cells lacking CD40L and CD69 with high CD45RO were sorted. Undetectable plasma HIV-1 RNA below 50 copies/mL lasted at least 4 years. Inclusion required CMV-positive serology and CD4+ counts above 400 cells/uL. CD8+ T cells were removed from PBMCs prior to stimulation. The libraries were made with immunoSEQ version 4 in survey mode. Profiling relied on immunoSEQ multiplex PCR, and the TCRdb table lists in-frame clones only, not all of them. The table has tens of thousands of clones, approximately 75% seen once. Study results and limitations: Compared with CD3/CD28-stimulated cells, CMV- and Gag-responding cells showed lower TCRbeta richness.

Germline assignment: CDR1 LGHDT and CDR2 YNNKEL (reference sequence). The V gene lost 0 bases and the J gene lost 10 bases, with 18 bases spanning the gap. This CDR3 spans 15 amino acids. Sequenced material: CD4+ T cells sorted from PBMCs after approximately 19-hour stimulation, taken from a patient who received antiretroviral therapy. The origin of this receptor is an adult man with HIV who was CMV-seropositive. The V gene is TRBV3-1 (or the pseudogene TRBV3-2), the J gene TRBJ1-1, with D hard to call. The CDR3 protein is CASSQEQPLRAGAFF. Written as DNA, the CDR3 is TGTGCCAGCAGCCAAGAACAGCCGTTGAGGGCTGGAGCTTTCTTT.